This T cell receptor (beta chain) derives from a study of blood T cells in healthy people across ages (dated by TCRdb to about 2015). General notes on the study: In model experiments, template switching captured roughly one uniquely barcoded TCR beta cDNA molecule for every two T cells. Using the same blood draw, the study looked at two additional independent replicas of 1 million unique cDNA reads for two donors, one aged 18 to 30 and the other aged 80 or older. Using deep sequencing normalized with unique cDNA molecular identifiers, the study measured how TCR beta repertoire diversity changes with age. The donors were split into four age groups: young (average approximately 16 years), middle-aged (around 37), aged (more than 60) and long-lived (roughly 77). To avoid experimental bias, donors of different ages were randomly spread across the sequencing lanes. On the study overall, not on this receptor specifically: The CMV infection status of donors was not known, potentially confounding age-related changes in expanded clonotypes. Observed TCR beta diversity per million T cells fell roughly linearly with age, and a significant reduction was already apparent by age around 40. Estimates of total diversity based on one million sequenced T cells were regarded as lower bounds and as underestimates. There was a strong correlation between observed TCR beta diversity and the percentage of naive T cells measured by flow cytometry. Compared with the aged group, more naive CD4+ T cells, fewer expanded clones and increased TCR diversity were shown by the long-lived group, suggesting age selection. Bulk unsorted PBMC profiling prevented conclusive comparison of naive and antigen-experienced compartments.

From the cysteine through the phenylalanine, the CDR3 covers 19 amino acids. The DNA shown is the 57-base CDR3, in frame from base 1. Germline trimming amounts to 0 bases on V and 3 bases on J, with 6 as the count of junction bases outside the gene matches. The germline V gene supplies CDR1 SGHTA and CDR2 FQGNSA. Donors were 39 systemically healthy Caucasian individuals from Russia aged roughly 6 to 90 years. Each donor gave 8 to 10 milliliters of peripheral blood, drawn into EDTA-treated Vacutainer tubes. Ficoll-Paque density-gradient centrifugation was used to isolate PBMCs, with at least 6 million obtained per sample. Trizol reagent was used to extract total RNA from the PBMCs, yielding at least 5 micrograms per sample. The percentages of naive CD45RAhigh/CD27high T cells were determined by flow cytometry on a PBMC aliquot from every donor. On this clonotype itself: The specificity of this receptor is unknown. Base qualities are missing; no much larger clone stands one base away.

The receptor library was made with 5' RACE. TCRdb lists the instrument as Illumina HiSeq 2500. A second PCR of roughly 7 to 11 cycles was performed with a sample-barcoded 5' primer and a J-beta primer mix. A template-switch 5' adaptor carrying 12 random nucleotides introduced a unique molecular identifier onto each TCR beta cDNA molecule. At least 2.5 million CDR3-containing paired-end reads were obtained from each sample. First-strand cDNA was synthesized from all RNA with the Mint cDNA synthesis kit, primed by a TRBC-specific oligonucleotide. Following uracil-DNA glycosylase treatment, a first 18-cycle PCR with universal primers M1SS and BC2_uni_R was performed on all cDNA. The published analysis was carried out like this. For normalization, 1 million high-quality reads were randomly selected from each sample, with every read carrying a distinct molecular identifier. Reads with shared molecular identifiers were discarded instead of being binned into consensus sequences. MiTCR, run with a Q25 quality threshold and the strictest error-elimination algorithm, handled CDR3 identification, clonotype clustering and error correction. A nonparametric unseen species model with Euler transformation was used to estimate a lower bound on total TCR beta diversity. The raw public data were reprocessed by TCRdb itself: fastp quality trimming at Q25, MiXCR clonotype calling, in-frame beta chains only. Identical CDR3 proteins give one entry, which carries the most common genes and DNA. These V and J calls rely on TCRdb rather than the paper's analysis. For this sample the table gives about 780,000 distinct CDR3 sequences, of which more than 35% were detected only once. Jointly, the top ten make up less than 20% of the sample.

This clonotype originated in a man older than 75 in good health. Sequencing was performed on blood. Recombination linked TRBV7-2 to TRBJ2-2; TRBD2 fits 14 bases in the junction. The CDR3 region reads CASSLARLAGGPHTGELFF. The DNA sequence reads TGTGCCAGCAGCTTAGCACGACTAGCGGGAGGGCCTCACACCGGGGAGCTGTTTTTT.